The next 30 T cell receptor beta chains were all read from a single sample in a study of blood T cells in healthy people across ages. Alongside a J-beta primer mix, a sample-barcoded 5' primer served in a second PCR lasting about 6 to 11 cycles. TCRdb re-derived calls from the 5' RACE reads in MiXCR, one entry per CDR3 protein. The sample has 1,800,000 or so distinct CDR3 sequences, around 40% seen once. Sequencing was carried out using blood. The receptors were sampled from a human donor in good health.

This chain links TRBV20-1 with TRBJ2-1; weak D call: TRBD2 (6 bases). From germline, CDR1 is DFQATT and CDR2 SNEGSKA (reference sequence). V lost 5 bases and J 3 bases, leaving 8 bases between the germline ends. The length of the CDR3 is 12 residues. The CDR3: CSALDYYNEQFF. In DNA, the CDR3 is TGCAGTGCTTTGGACTACTACAATGAGCAGTTCTTC.

This clonotype was seen a few times. The V and J genes are TRBV29-1 and TRBJ1-6, with TRBD1 matching over 9 bases. The CDR3 loop spans 13 amino acids. Germline CDR1 and CDR2: SQVTM and ANQGSEA. V gave up 4 bases and J gave up 9 bases; unmatched junction bases: 4. CDR3 sequence: CSVAGTGSSPLHF. The CDR3, as DNA: TGCAGCGTTGCTGGGACAGGGAGTTCACCCCTCCACTTT.

There are a few counts of this clonotype. The chain couples TRBV29-1 to TRBJ1-2, with D maybe TRBD1 (5 bases). Germline loops: CDR1 SQVTM, CDR2 ANQGSEA. V gave up 6 bases and J gave up 4 bases, with 12 bases separating them. The CDR3 is made up of 12 amino acids. In nucleotides, the CDR3 is TGCAGCGTCCTCGACAGCCTCTATGGCTACACCTTC. Translated, it gives CSVLDSLYGYTF.

This clonotype was counted ten times or more. The rearrangement joins TRBV20-1 to TRBJ2-1, with a possible D match to TRBD1 (6 bases). Trimming cost V 2 bases and J 8 bases, with 10 bases left between them. Germline V CDR1 and CDR2: DFQATT, SNEGSKA (reference sequence). The CDR3 runs to 12 residues. Written as DNA, the CDR3 is TGCAGTGCTAGAAACAGGGACCATGAGCAGTTCTTC. This codes for CSARNRDHEQFF.

The J gene is TRBJ2-5, the V gene TRBV10-3; possible D gene TRBD1, 5 bases. V lost 4 bases and J lost 4, with 16 bases in between. Germline lookup yields CDR1 ENHRY and CDR2 SYGVKD. The CDR3 totals 15 residues. CDR3 region: CAISGSAGRGETQYF. In DNA form, the CDR3 reads TGTGCCATCAGTGGGTCGGCAGGGCGAGGAGAGACCCAGTACTTC.

J is TRBJ2-4 and V is TRBV6-5; 9 bases are a match to TRBD1. The J call may be wrong; the DNA end is better matched by TRBJ2-5. Germline values: CDR1 MNHEY, CDR2 SVGAGI. CDR3 length: 14 amino acids. The CDR3 coding sequence is TGTGCCAGCAGTTACGGGGACAGGGTGGAGACCCAGTACTTC. Translated: CASSYGDRVETQYF.

This clonotype was counted only a few times. The chain couples TRBV5-1 to TRBJ1-1; the D is unclear. CDR3 length: 15 residues. The V gene's germline CDR1 is SGHRS and CDR2 YFSETQ. The V gene lost 0 bases and the J gene lost 4 bases, with 13 bases spanning the gap. The CDR3 reads CASSLAEGLGTEAFF. The CDR3 region has the DNA TGCGCCAGCAGCTTGGCCGAAGGGCTCGGCACTGAAGCTTTCTTT. Filled out from reference TRBV5-1 and TRBJ1-1, the complete variable domain reads KAGVTQTPRYLIKTRGQQVTLSCSPISGHRSVSWYQQTPGQGLQFLFEYFSETQRNKGNFPGRFSGRQFSNSRSEMNVSTLELGDSALYLCASSLAEGLGTEAFFGQGTRLTVV.

The chain employs TRBV7-2 and TRBJ1-2, with D perhaps matching TRBD1 (5 bases). The germline V gene has CDR1 SGHTA and CDR2 FQGNSA. This CDR3 spans 16 amino acids. The V end was cut by 2 bases, the J end by 8 bases, with 21 bases between. The CDR3 region is CASSLMGTPAGRGYTF. The DNA for the CDR3 is TGTGCCAGCAGCTTAATGGGGACGCCTGCCGGAAGGGGCTACACCTTC.

V usage is TRBV6-6 and J usage is TRBJ2-5; D may be TRBD1 or TRBD2 (5 bases each). The CDR3 sequence is 13 residues long. Germline V gives CDR1 MNHNY, CDR2 SVGAGI (reference sequence). The V and J ends lost 8 bases and 5 bases respectively, with 15 bases between them. CDR3 sequence: CASGTQAFETQYF. The CDR3, as DNA: TGTGCCAGCGGGACCCAAGCCTTTGAGACCCAGTACTTC.

This CDR3 reads CASSTGEGYGYTF. CDR3 DNA sequence: TGTGCCAGCAGCACAGGGGAGGGCTATGGCTACACCTTC. The chain joins TRBV11-2 to TRBJ1-2; TRBD1 agrees at 7 bases. Germline V CDR1 and CDR2: SGHAT, FQNNGV. CDR3 length: 13 amino acids. The V and J ends lost 5 bases and 4 bases, in that order; junction bases with no gene match: 4.

This chain joins TRBV4-1 and TRBJ2-1; a possible D gene is TRBD1 (5 bases). Trimming removed 2 bases from V and 0 bases from J, with 8 bases in between. Germline CDR1 MGHRA, CDR2 YSYEKL. The CDR3 length is 15 residues. DNA for the CDR3: TGCGCCAGCAGCCAAAGGGGTGACTCCTACAATGAGCAGTTCTTC. This encodes CASSQRGDSYNEQFF.

This clonotype occurred once. The chain is built from TRBV4-3 and TRBJ2-1, with 7 bases fitting TRBD1. This CDR3 is 17 amino acids long. Germline CDR1 is LGHNA and CDR2 is YSLEER. V gave up 0 bases and J gave up 12 bases; unmatched junction bases: 17. The CDR3 here is CASSQDLNRGLNGGQFF. The CDR3 coding sequence is TGCGCCAGCAGCCAAGACCTTAACAGGGGCCTGAATGGGGGGCAGTTCTTC.

This clonotype showed up many times. This rearrangement joins TRBV29-1 to TRBJ2-5; no clear D gene. The CDR3 length is 11 residues. Trimming shortened V by 5 bases and J by 3 bases, and 7 bases separated the two germline ends. In germline, CDR1 is SQVTM, CDR2 ANQGSEA. The CDR3: CSVRRKETQYF. CDR3 coding DNA: TGCAGCGTTCGTCGTAAAGAGACCCAGTACTTC. Using reference TRBV29-1 and TRBJ2-5 for the parts outside the CDR3, the full variable domain is SAVISQKPSRDICQRGTSLTIQCQVDSQVTMMFWYRQQPGQSLTLIATANQGSEATYESGFVIDKFPISRPNLTFSTLTVSNMSPEDSSIYLCSVRRKETQYFGPGTRLLVL.

This clonotype showed up just a few times. The chain employs TRBV10-3 and TRBJ2-2; D is perhaps TRBD2 (6 bases). The CDR3 sequence is 13 residues long. CDR1 ENHRY and CDR2 SYGVKD come from the germline V gene. The V gene lost 7 bases and the J gene lost 1 base, with 7 bases spanning the gap. CDR3 sequence (DNA): TGTGCCATCACGGGAGAGAACACCGGGGAGCTGTTTTTT. It yields the protein CAITGENTGELFF.

The sample holds a few counts of this clonotype. V gene TRBV7-2 combines with J gene TRBJ2-5, with D tentatively TRBD2 (6 bases). The germline gives CDR1 SGHTA, CDR2 FQGNSA. This CDR3 has 18 amino acids. V shed 1 base and J shed 4 bases, with 22 bases lying between them. The CDR3 loop reads CASSLVGGRSWMSETQYF. CDR3 bases: TGTGCCAGCAGCTTAGTCGGGGGTCGAAGCTGGATGTCAGAGACCCAGTACTTC.

With regard to this clonotype: Its ends do not fully match the called genes, so a read error is possible. The chain combines TRBV20-1 with TRBJ2-3, with 8 positions matching TRBD2. The CDR3 has 15 residues. The germline V gene encodes CDR1 DFQATT and CDR2 SNEGSKA (reference sequence). Written as DNA, the CDR3 is TGCAGTGCCCCGGCGGGGGGCTCGGGCACAGATGCGCAGTATTTT. It codes for CSAPAGGSGTDAQYF.

The chain employs TRBV5-1 and TRBJ1-1; D call uncertain. Looked up from germline, CDR1 is SGHRS and CDR2 is YFSETQ. The CDR3 totals 14 residues. With 1 base removed from V and 0 bases from J, the gap between germline ends came to 7 bases. The CDR3 loop reads CASSLWALNTEAFF. The DNA for the CDR3 is TGCGCCAGCAGCTTGTGGGCCCTGAACACTGAAGCTTTCTTT.

This clonotype was observed a handful of times. The chain has TRBV9 and TRBJ1-2, with 7 bases identical to TRBD1. The CDR3 is 15 amino acids. V shed 1 base, J shed 4 bases, and the junction held 7 bases outside the gene matches. Germline CDR1 and CDR2: SGDLS and YYNGEE. DNA of the CDR3: TGTGCCAGCAGCGTACCCCGAGACAGGGCCTATGGCTACACCTTC. Its translation is CASSVPRDRAYGYTF.

The chain uses TRBV6-2 or TRBV6-3 and TRBJ2-7; TRBD1 aligns across 10 bases. The ends lost 2 bases at V and 5 bases at J; junction bases unmatched: 6. This CDR3 has 15 residues. Per germline, CDR1 MNHEY and CDR2 SVGEGT. CDR3 sequence: CASSYTWDRGHEQYF. The DNA of the CDR3 is TGTGCCAGCAGTTACACCTGGGACAGGGGCCACGAGCAGTACTTC.

The chain is built from TRBV5-1 and TRBJ2-1; the D call may be TRBD1 or TRBD2 (6 bases each). This CDR3 is 16 amino acids long. Trimming removed 5 bases from V and 4 bases from J, with 19 bases in between. Germline CDR1 and CDR2: SGHRS and YFSETQ. The DNA of the CDR3 is TGCGCCAGCAGTACAGCTGTAGGGGGGAATTACAATGAGCAGTTCTTC. Residues: CASSTAVGGNYNEQFF.

This clonotype was observed at least ten times. The CDR3, as DNA: TGTGCCAGCAGCTTAGCGCGGGGCCCCTACGAGCAGTACTTC. It is translated as CASSLARGPYEQYF. The genes are TRBV7-2 and TRBJ2-7; D perhaps matches TRBD2 (6 bases). The V gene lost 0 bases and the J gene lost 2 bases, with 8 bases spanning the gap. The V gene's germline CDR1 is SGHTA and CDR2 FQGNSA. The CDR3 contains 14 residues.

The chain couples TRBV20-1 to TRBJ1-5, with a possible D match to TRBD1 (6 bases). This CDR3 region has 14 residues. V lost 1 base, J lost 6 bases, and 13 bases lay in between. The germline V gene encodes CDR1 DFQATT and CDR2 SNEGSKA (reference sequence). The CDR3 loop is CSARAGAGSQPQHF. CDR3 in DNA: TGCAGTGCTAGAGCAGGGGCCGGGAGTCAGCCCCAGCATTTT.

This clonotype was seen more than once but under ten times. The chain has TRBV29-1 and TRBJ1-5; possible D gene TRBD1, 6 bases. V dropped 4 bases and J dropped 6 bases, with 16 bases sitting between them. The CDR3 runs to 14 residues. Germline lookup yields CDR1 SQVTM and CDR2 ANQGSEA. The CDR3 spells CSVGGAGAGQPQHF. In DNA, the CDR3 is TGCAGCGTTGGCGGGGCGGGGGCGGGTCAGCCCCAGCATTTT.

The rearrangement uses TRBV5-6 and TRBJ1-2; D ambiguous. Germline assignment: CDR1 SGHDT and CDR2 YYEEEE. CDR3 size: 14 residues. Between the trimmed V and J ends, which lost 4 bases and 4 bases, there was a span of 14 bases. CDR3 sequence reads: CASSPALVFYGYTF. DNA for the CDR3: TGTGCCAGCAGCCCTGCACTAGTTTTCTATGGCTACACCTTC.

About this clonotype itself: This may stem from a read error, because a much larger clone lies one nucleotide away. The chain joins TRBV7-2 to TRBJ2-3; D is possibly TRBD1 (5 bases). The germline CDR1 and CDR2 sequences are SGHTA and FQGNSA. The CDR3 runs 14 residues. The CDR3 loop is CACSLGAGRDTQYF. The CDR3 bases are TGTGCCTGCAGCTTAGGGGCAGGGCGAGATACGCAGTATTTT.

This chain uses TRBV20-1 with TRBJ2-7; no definite D call. Matching the DNA end better, TRBJ2-5 makes the J call doubtful. This CDR3 is built from 14 residues. The germline V gene has CDR1 DFQATT and CDR2 SNEGSKA (reference sequence). CDR3 sequence (DNA): TGCAGTGCCTTCTATGGGCCATCTGTGGAGACCCAGTACTTC. Its translation is CSAFYGPSVETQYF.

V is TRBV15 and J is TRBJ2-7; D possibly corresponds to TRBD1 (5 bases). Germline V gives CDR1 LNHNV, CDR2 YYDKDF (reference sequence). V was cut by 5 bases and J by 0 bases, with 14 bases left in between. The CDR3 is made up of 15 amino acids. The CDR3 is CATSPQGRSSYEQYF. As DNA, the CDR3 is TGTGCCACCAGCCCCCAGGGAAGGAGCTCCTACGAGCAGTACTTC.

This clonotype was seen only a few times. The chain combines TRBV20-1 with TRBJ2-5, with 9 bases that match TRBD1. Germline CDR1 and CDR2: DFQATT and SNEGSKA (reference sequence). The length of the CDR3 is 15 residues. The ends lost 2 bases at V and 5 bases at J; junction bases unmatched: 9. Here the CDR3 reads CSARPGQGLSETQYF. CDR3 nucleotide sequence: TGCAGTGCTAGACCGGGACAGGGACTTAGCGAGACCCAGTACTTC.

This clonotype was seen just once. CDR3 sequence (DNA): TGCAGTGCTATGAGAGCCAGGGGGCGCCCAAAGACCCAGTACTTC. Protein sequence: CSAMRARGRPKTQYF. The chain uses TRBV20-1 and TRBJ2-5; TRBD1 aligns across 8 bases. The CDR3 totals 15 residues. V shed 4 bases, J shed 6 bases, and the junction held 13 bases outside the gene matches. CDR1 and CDR2 from the germline V gene are DFQATT and SNEGSKA (reference sequence).

The chain joins TRBV12-3 or TRBV12-4 to TRBJ1-2; weak D call: TRBD1 (5 bases). The CDR3 covers 13 residues. Between the trimmed V and J ends, which lost 5 bases and 5 bases, there was a span of 12 bases. The CDR3 sequence is CASSPEGPYGYTF. The CDR3 DNA is TGTGCCAGCAGTCCGGAGGGACCGTATGGCTACACCTTC.